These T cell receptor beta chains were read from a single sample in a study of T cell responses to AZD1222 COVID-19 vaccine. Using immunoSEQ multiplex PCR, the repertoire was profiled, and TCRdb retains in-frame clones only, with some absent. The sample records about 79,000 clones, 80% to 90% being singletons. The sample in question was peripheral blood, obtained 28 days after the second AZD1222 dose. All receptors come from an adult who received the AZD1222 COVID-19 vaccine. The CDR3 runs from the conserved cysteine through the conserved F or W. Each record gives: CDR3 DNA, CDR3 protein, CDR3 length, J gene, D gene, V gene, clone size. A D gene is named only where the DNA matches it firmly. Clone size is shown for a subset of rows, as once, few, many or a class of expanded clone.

DNA: TGTGCCAGCAGCCACTTTACAGATACGCAGTATTTT; CDR3: CASSHFTDTQYF; length: 12; J: TRBJ2-3; D: -; V: TRBV7-9; size: -
DNA: TGTGCCAGCTCACCGGGACTAGCGCTTGCTCACACCGGGGAGCTGTTTTTT; CDR3: CASSPGLALAHTGELFF; length: 17; J: TRBJ2-2; D: TRBD2; V: TRBV18; size: once
DNA: TGTGCCAGTAGTATTGGGACAGCGAACTACGAGCAGTACTTC; CDR3: CASSIGTANYEQYF; length: 14; J: TRBJ2-7; D: TRBD1; V: TRBV19; size: -
DNA: TGTGCCAGCACCCCGACTTTGGGTATTGAAGCTTTCTTT; CDR3: CASTPTLGIEAFF; length: 13; J: TRBJ1-1; D: -; V: TRBV3-1/TRBV3-2; size: -
DNA: TGTGCCAGCAGCTCCCCGGGAGCAGGGCCCCGAGATACGCAGTATTTT; CDR3: CASSSPGAGPRDTQYF; length: 16; J: TRBJ2-3; D: -; V: TRBV5-6; size: -
DNA: TGTGCCAGCAGCGCCGCCGGGACCAACACCGGGGAGCTGTTTTTT; CDR3: CASSAAGTNTGELFF; length: 15; J: TRBJ2-2; D: -; V: TRBV9; size: once
DNA: TGTGCCACCACTGGTCCCAACGAGCAGTACTTC; CDR3: CATTGPNEQYF; length: 11; J: TRBJ2-7; D: -; V: TRBV6-5; size: -
DNA: TGTGCCAGCAATCGGGGCGGGAGGAGGAATGAGCAGTTCTTC; CDR3: CASNRGGRRNEQFF; length: 14; J: TRBJ2-1; D: TRBD2; V: TRBV11-2; size: -
DNA: TGTGCCAGCAGCTTGGGGACAGGGAGGGCCTACGAGCAGTACTTC; CDR3: CASSLGTGRAYEQYF; length: 15; J: TRBJ2-7; D: TRBD1; V: TRBV7-8; size: -
DNA: TGTGCCAGCAGCGCCAAAGAGACCCAGTACTTC; CDR3: CASSAKETQYF; length: 11; J: TRBJ2-5; D: -; V: TRBV7-2; size: -
DNA: TGTGCCAGCTCACCCCTCGGGGGCGGTGCTGAAGCTTTCTTT; CDR3: CASSPLGGGAEAFF; length: 14; J: TRBJ1-1; D: -; V: TRBV18; size: -
DNA: TGTGCCATCTCTCGCGGGAGGGAGGGAGAGCAGTTCTTC; CDR3: CAISRGREGEQFF; length: 13; J: TRBJ2-1; D: TRBD2; V: TRBV10-3; size: -
DNA: TGTGCCAGCAGCAAAGCAGGGGGAAGGTACGAGCAGTACTTC; CDR3: CASSKAGGRYEQYF; length: 14; J: TRBJ2-7; D: -; V: TRBV21-1; size: -
DNA: TGTGCCAGCAGCCTCCGGCCTTTTGGCACAGATACGCAGTATTTT; CDR3: CASSLRPFGTDTQYF; length: 15; J: TRBJ2-3; D: -; V: TRBV7-3; size: -
DNA: TGCAGCGTTGAAAGTCTTGGGGAACAGTACTTC; CDR3: CSVESLGEQYF; length: 11; J: TRBJ2-7; D: -; V: TRBV29-1; size: -
DNA: TGTGCCAGCAGCTTTCTAGCGGGAGTAATCCACGAGCAGTACTTC; CDR3: CASSFLAGVIHEQYF; length: 15; J: TRBJ2-7; D: TRBD2; V: TRBV11-2; size: -
DNA: TGTGCCAGCAGTTTCTCGGGACAGAACTACGAGCAGTACTTC; CDR3: CASSFSGQNYEQYF; length: 14; J: TRBJ2-7; D: TRBD1; V: TRBV7-3; size: few
DNA: TGTGCCACCGGGACAAGGAGCTCCTACGAGCAGTACTTC; CDR3: CATGTRSSYEQYF; length: 13; J: TRBJ2-7; D: -; V: TRBV28; size: -
DNA: TGTGCCACGGCCAGAGACGTATGGTATGGCTACACCTTC; CDR3: CATARDVWYGYTF; length: 13; J: TRBJ1-2; D: -; V: TRBV2; size: -
DNA: TGTGCCAGCAGCCAAGGTCCCCCGACCGCAGGGGGAGCCGAGCAGTACTTC; CDR3: CASSQGPPTAGGAEQYF; length: 17; J: TRBJ2-7; D: TRBD1; V: TRBV4-2; size: -
DNA: TGTGCCATCAGTGAGTCGACACCGATCACAGATACGCAGTATTTT; CDR3: CAISESTPITDTQYF; length: 15; J: TRBJ2-3; D: -; V: TRBV10-3; size: -
DNA: TGTGCCAGCAGCCAGCCCACGACAGGGCCCACAGATACGCAGTATTTT; CDR3: CASSQPTTGPTDTQYF; length: 16; J: TRBJ2-3; D: TRBD1; V: TRBV14; size: -
DNA: TGCGCCAGCAGCTTTGGGGACCGACAAGGGATCGCTAACTATGGCTACACCTTC; CDR3: CASSFGDRQGIANYGYTF; length: 18; J: TRBJ1-2; D: -; V: TRBV5-1; size: -
DNA: TGTGCCAGCAGCTCCCTTCAGGGGAACACTGAAGCTTTCTTT; CDR3: CASSSLQGNTEAFF; length: 14; J: TRBJ1-1; D: -; V: TRBV5-5; size: -